This T cell receptor (beta chain) was found in a study of Tregs in tolerant kidney transplant recipients (dated by TCRdb to between 2018 and 2021). About the study as a whole: Related donors were used in the transplants with nonmyeloablative bone marrow transplantation, and mixed chimerism was transient in the human trials. The study applied TCRbeta sequencing to find donor-specific regulatory T cells before combined kidney and bone marrow transplantation and then followed those same cells after transplant.

About this clone itself: What this receptor recognizes is not known. Base qualities are not provided; no much larger clone lies one nucleotide away.

Its CDR3 holds 17 amino acids, cysteine through phenylalanine. Only CDR3 DNA is held: 51 bases, read in frame from base 1. Taken from the germline V gene, the CDR1 and CDR2 loops are KGHSH and LQKENI. Trimmed from V: 6 bases; trimmed from J: 0 bases; junction bases lacking a gene match: 10. The paper as a whole reports these results and caveats: The study was limited by small patient numbers, and the findings need validation in larger populations and under other immunosuppression protocols. Donor-specific Treg expansion was found to exceed global Treg expansion in tolerant patients, suggesting antigen-driven rather than nonspecific expansion. The most biologically relevant and donor-specific TCRbeta repertoire appeared to be identified by expanding Tregs with activated donor B cells. Because the PCR primers were changed over time for some patients, nucleotide-level comparison could not be performed across the samples from those patients. Although technical replication error seemed to be minimal, the question of biological reproducibility was not addressed directly.

Genomic DNA was extracted from sorted cells with the QIAGEN DNeasy Blood and Tissue Kit for TCRbeta CDR3 sequencing. Through immunoSEQ, high-throughput TCRbeta CDR3 sequencing was done commercially, including PCR amplification with internal controls and bias correction. The original pipeline was this. Unique productive TCRbeta sequences were defined by CDR3 nucleotide sequence where primers matched, otherwise by CDR3 amino acid sequence with Vbeta and Jbeta genes. To correct sorting error, sequences shared between sorted populations at a frequency ratio of 2:1 or less were removed; the rest were assigned to the higher population. Sequences were defined as donor-reactive when expanded at least 5-fold in CFSE-low cells versus unstimulated cells and present at a frequency of at least 0.01% in CFSE-low cells. Jensen-Shannon divergence calculated on the top 100 TCRbeta sequences ranked by frequency was used to measure repertoire divergence. For samples with multiple sequencing runs, sorting error was corrected separately for each run before the runs were pooled. Entries here come from immuneACCESS through TCRdb and include only in-frame sequences with V and J called. Some clones fail to appear in such tables; in the studies checked, an unresolved V gene covers under half of the shortfall, and the cause of the remainder is unknown. V and J calls and clone size come straight from that table; D and trimming were deduced from the DNA. The sample records over 50,000 clones, around 85% of which are singletons. The ten largest clonotypes hold roughly 2.2% of the sample.

The sample's time point label, decoded: blood sample drawn before combined kidney and bone marrow transplant. Unstimulated Tregs (CD4+CD25+CD127-), CD4+ non-Tregs (CD4+CD25-), CD4 and CD8 cells were FACS-sorted from thawed PBMCs. Prior to Treg sorting, thawed PBMCs were rested overnight at 37 degrees C with 200 IU/ml IL-2. The patients were a few recipients of combined kidney and bone marrow transplants from the ITN036ST trial, and samples were available only from these trial subjects. Healthy control blood was separated into PBMCs by Ficoll density gradient and cryopreserved, and patient PBMCs were collected both before and after transplant.

The clonotype originates from a human donor who received a combined kidney and bone marrow transplant. This receptor chain uses TRBV18 and TRBJ1-3; 8 central nucleotides agree with TRBD1. Sequencing was performed on Tregs from blood, taken before the transplant. The DNA reads TGTGCCAGCTCTAGGACAGGGCTGGATAGCTCTGGAAACACCATATATTTT. Protein translation: CASSRTGLDSSGNTIYF.